These T cell receptor beta chains were read from a single sample in a study of T cells in localized non-small cell lung cancer. The method was immunoSEQ multiplex PCR; TCRdb's version includes in-frame clones alone and lacks a portion of them. Of thousands of clones in the sample, around 37% were seen once. Here the sequenced sample was lung tumor tissue, taken before any cancer treatment. These receptor sequences come from a female donor at least 60 years old with stage I lung adenocarcinoma. Each CDR3 is given with its conserved first and last residue. A D gene is named only where the DNA matches it firmly. Size is stated for part of the rows, as once, few or many counts, or as a class when the clone is expanded.

clone_size j_call cdr3_length v_call d_call cdr3_aa cdr3_nt
few TRBJ2-7 13 TRBV6-8 NA CASEGYLNYEQYF TGTGCCAGTGAAGGATACCTGAACTACGAGCAGTACTTC
few TRBJ2-3 16 TRBV4-1 NA CASSQDRGSGTDTQYF TGCGCCAGCAGCCAGGACCGGGGGTCCGGCACAGATACGCAGTATTTT
few TRBJ2-2 15 TRBV11-3 NA CASSLEQANTGELFF TGTGCCAGCAGCTTAGAACAAGCGAACACCGGGGAGCTGTTTTTT
NA TRBJ2-5 13 TRBV28 NA CASSKWSQETQYF TGTGCCAGCAGTAAGTGGTCTCAAGAGACCCAGTACTTC
few TRBJ2-7 16 TRBV28 TRBD1 CASSLSRGQGSYEQYF TGTGCCAGCAGTTTAAGTAGGGGACAGGGATCCTACGAGCAGTACTTC
few TRBJ1-2 13 TRBV6-8 NA CASSYSAAYGYTF TGTGCCAGCAGTTACTCGGCTGCCTATGGCTACACCTTC
NA TRBJ1-5 12 TRBV10-3 NA CAISEGNQPQHF TGTGCCATCAGTGAGGGGAATCAGCCCCAGCATTTT
few TRBJ2-5 14 TRBV11-3 TRBD2 CASRRTSGGETQYF TGTGCCAGCAGGCGCACTAGCGGTGGGGAGACCCAGTACTTC
NA TRBJ1-1 13 TRBV30 NA CAAQRGGGTEAFF TGTGCCGCCCAAAGGGGGGGTGGGACTGAAGCTTTCTTT
NA TRBJ1-6 14 TRBV6-8 TRBD1 CASSNGQGNSPLHF TGTGCCAGCAGTAATGGACAGGGGAATTCACCCCTCCACTTT
NA TRBJ2-3 17 TRBV30 TRBD2 CASGLAGVLGATDTQYF TGTGCCTCGGGACTAGCGGGAGTTTTAGGGGCCACAGATACGCAGTATTTT
NA TRBJ1-3 15 TRBV30 NA CASTFIRSSGNTIYF TGTGCCTCCACGTTTATCCGAAGCTCTGGAAACACCATATATTTT
NA TRBJ1-2 15 TRBV18 TRBD1 CASSPGQGVNYGYTF TGTGCCAGCTCACCGGGACAGGGAGTTAACTATGGCTACACCTTC
NA TRBJ2-3 14 TRBV6-8 TRBD2 CASRLAGGGDTQYF TGTGCCAGCAGACTAGCGGGGGGGGGAGATACGCAGTATTTT
NA TRBJ2-1 12 TRBV19 NA CASNTGYNEQFF TGTGCCAGTAATACGGGGTACAATGAGCAGTTCTTC
few TRBJ1-1 13 TRBV29-1 NA CSVDTGLSSGAFF TGCAGCGTGGATACAGGGCTGTCAAGCGGAGCTTTCTTT